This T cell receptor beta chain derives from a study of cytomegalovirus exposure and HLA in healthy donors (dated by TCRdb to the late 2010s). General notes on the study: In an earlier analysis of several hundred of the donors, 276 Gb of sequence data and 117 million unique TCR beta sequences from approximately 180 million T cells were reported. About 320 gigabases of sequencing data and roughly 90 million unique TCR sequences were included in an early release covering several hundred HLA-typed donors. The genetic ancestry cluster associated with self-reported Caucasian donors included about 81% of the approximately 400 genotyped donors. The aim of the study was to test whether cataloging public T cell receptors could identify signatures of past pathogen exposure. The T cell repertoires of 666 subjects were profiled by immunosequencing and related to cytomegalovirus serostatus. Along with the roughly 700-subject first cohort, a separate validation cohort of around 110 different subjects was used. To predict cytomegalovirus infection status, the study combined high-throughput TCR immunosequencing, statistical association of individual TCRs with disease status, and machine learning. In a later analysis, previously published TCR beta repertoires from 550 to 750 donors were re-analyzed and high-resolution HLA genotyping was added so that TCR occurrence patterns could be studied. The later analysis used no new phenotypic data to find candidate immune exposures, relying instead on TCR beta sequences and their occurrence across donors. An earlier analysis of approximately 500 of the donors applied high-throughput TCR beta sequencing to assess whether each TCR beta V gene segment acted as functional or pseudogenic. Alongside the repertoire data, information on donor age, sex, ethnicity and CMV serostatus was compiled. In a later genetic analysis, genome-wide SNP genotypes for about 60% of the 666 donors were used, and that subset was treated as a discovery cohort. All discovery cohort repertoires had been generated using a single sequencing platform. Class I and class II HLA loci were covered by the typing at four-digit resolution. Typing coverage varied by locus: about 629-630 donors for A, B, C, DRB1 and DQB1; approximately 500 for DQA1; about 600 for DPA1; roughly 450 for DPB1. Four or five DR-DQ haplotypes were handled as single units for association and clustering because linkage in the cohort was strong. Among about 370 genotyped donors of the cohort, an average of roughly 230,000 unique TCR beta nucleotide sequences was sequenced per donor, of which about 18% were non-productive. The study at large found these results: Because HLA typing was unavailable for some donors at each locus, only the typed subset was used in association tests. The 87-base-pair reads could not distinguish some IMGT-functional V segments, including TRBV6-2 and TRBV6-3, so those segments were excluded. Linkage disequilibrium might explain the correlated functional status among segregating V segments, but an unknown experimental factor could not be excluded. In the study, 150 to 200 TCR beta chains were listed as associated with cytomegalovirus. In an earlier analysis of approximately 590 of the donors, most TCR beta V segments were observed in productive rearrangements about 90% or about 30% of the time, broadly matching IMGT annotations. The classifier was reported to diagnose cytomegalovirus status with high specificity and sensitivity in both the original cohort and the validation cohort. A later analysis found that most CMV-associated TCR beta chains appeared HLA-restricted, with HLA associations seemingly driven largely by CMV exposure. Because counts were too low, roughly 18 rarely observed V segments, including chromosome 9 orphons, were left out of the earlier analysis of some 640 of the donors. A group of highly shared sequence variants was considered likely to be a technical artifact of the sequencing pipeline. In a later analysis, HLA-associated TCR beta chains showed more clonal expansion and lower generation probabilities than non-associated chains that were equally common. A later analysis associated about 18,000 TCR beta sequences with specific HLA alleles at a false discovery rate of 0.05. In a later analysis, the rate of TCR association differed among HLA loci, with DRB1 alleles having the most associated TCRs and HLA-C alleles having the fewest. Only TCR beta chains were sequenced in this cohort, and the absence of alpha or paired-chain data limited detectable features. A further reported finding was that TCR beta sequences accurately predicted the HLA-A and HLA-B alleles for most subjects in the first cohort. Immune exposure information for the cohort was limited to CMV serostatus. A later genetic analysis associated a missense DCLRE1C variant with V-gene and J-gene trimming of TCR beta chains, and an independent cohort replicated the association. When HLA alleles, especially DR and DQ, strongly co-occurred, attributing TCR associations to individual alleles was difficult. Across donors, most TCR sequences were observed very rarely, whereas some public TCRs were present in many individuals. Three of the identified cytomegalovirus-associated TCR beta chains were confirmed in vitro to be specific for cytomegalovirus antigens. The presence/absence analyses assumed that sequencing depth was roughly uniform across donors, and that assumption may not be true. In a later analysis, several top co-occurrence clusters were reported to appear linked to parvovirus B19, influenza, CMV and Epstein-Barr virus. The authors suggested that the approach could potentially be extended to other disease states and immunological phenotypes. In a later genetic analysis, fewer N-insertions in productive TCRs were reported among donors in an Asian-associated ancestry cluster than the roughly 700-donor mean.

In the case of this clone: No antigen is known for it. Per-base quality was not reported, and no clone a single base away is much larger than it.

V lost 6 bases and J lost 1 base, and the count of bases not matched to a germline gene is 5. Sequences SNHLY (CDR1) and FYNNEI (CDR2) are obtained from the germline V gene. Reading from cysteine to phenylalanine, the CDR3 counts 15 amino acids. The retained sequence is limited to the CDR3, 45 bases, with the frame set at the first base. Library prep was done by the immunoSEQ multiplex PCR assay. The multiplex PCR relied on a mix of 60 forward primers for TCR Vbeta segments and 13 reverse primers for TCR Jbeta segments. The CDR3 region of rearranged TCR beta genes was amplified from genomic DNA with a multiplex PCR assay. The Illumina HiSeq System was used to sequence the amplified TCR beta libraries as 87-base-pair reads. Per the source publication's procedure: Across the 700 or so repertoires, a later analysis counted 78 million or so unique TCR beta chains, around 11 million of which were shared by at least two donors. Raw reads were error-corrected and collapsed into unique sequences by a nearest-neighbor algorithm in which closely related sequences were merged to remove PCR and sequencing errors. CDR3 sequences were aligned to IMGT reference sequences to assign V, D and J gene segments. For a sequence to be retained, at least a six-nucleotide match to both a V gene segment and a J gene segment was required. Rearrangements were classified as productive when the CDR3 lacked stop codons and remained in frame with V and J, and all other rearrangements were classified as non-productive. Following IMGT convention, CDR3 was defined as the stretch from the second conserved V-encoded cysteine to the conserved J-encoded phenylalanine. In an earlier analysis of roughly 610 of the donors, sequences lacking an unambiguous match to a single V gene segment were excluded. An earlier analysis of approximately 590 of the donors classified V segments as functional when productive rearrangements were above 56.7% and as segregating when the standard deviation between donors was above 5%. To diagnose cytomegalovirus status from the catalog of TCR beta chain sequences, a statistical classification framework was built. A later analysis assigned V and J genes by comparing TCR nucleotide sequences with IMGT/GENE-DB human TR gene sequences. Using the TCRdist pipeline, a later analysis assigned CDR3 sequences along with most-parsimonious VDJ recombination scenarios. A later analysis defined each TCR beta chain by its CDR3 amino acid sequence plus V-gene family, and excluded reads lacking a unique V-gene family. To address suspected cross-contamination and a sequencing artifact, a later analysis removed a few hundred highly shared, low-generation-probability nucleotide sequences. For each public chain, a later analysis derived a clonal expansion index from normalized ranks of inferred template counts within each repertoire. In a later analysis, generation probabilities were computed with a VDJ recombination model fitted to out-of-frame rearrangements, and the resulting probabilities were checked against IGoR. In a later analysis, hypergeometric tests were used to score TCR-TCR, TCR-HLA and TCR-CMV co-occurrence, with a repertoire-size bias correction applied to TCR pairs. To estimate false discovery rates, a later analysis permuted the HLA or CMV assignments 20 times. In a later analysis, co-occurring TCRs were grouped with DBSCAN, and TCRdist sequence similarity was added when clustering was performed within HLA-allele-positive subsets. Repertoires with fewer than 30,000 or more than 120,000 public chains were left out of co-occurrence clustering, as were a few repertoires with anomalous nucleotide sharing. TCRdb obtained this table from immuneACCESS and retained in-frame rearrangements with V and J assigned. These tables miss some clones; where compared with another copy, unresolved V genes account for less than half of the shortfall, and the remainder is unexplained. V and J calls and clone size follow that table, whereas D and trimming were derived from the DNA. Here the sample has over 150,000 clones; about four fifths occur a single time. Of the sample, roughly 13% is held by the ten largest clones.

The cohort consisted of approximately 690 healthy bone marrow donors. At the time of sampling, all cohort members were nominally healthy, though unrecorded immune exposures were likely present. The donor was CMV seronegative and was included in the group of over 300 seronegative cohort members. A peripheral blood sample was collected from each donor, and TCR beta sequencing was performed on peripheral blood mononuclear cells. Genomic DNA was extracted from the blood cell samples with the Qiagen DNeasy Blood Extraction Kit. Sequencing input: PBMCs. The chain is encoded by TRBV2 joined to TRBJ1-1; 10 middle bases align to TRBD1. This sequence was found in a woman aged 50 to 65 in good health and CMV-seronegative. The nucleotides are TGTGCCAGCAGCACCGGACAGGGGGGGAACACTGAAGCTTTCTTT. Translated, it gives CASSTGQGGNTEAFF.